The sequence of this T cell receptor (beta chain) was determined in a study of T-cell reconstitution after alpha-beta-depleted transplantation in children. Study-wide results and limits: Reportedly, alpha-beta T cells present about two months post-transplant originated from several hundred expanded clones of graft origin. Recipient T cells and thymic progenitors that survived gave rise to the high TCRbeta diversity observed at day 60 in some patients.

As it was prepared, the TCRbeta library received unique molecular identifiers. Each CDR3 protein gets one entry after TCRdb re-called the PCR reads with MiXCR. The data contain some 78,000 distinct CDR3 sequences, less than 15% of them seen just once; the ten biggest clones take up 25% to 35%. The CDR3 contains 16 residues. Trimming stripped 5 bases from V and 5 bases from J, with 19 bases between. Germline assignment: CDR1 PRHDT and CDR2 FYEKMQ (reference sequence). Remarks on this clonotype: Antigen: not known.

This receptor was taken from a male patient aged 2-10 years who had a stem cell transplant for acute lymphoblastic leukemia, so the T cells may come from the graft donor. The input for sequencing was PBMCs, mostly from graft donor cells, taken 180 days after TCRalphabeta/CD19-depleted stem cell transplant. The rearrangement joins TRBV13 to TRBJ2-1; TRBD2 might be the D (6 bases). CDR3 sequence reads: CASSPPTQRAHNEQFF. Here the CDR3 DNA reads TGTGCCAGCAGCCCTCCGACCCAGCGGGCGCACAATGAGCAGTTCTTC.